The source of this TCR beta chain is a study of patients and donors after allogeneic stem cell transplantation. TCRdb processed the RT-PCR reads anew with MiXCR; each CDR3 protein has one entry. Found here are about 200,000 distinct CDR3 sequences, around 41% of them singletons; the top ten hold under 14%. CDR3 length: 13 residues. Germline V CDR1 and CDR2: SGHKS, YYEKEE (reference sequence). V trimming: 3 bases; J trimming: 4 bases; junction bases outside the gene matches: 3. Sequencing was done on a sample of blood, either unsorted or a sorted T cell fraction (not recorded which). The rearrangement joins TRBV5-5 to TRBJ1-1, with 7 bases matching TRBD1. This TCR derives from a human donor who was either an allogeneic HSCT recipient or a stem cell or donor lymphocyte infusion donor (not recorded which). It is not recorded whose cells these are; they may come from a transplant donor. The CDR3 DNA follows: TGTGCCAGCAGCTCGCGACAGGGCACTGAAGCTTTCTTT. It translates to CASSSRQGTEAFF.